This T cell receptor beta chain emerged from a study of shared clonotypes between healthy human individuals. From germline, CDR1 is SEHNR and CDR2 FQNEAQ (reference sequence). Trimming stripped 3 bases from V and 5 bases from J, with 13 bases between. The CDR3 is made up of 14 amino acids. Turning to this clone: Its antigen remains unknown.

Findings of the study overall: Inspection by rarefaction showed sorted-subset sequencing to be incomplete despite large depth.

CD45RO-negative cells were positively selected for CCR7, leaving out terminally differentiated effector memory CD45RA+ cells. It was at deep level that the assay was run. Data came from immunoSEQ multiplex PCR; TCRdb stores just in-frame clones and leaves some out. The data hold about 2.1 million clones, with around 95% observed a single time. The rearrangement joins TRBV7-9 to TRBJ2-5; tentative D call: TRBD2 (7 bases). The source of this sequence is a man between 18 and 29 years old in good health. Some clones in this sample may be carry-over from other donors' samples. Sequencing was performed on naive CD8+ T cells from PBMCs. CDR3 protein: CASSFWEGEETQYF. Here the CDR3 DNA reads TGTGCCAGCAGCTTCTGGGAGGGGGAGGAGACCCAGTACTTC.